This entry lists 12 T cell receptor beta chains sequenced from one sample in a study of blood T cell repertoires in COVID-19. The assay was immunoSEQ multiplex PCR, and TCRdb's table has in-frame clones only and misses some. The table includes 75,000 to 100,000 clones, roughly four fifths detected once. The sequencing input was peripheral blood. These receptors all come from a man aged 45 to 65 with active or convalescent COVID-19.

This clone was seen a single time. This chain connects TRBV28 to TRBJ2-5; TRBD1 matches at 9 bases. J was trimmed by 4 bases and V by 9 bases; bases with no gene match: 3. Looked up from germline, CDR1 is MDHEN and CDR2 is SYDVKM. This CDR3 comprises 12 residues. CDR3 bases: TGTGCCAGTTCGGGACAGGGAGAGACCCAGTACTTC. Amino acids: CASSGQGETQYF.

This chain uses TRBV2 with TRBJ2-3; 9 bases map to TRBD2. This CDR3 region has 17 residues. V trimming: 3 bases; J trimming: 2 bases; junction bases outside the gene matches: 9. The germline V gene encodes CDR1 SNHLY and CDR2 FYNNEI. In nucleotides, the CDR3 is TGTGCCAGCAGTGACCCCGGTCTAGCGGGGTACACAGATACGCAGTATTTT. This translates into CASSDPGLAGYTDTQYF.

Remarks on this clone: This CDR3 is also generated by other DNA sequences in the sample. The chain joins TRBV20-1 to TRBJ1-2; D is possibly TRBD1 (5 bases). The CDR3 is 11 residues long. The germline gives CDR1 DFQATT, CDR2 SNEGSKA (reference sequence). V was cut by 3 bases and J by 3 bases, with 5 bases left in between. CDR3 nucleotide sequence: TGCAGTGCTAGGACAGACTATGGCTACACCTTC. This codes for CSARTDYGYTF.

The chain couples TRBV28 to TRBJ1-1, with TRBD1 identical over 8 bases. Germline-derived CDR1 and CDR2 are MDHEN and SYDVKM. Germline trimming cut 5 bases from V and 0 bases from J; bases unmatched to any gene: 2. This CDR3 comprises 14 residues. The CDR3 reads CASSRTGMNTEAFF. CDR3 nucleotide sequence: TGTGCCAGCAGTCGGACAGGGATGAACACTGAAGCTTTCTTT. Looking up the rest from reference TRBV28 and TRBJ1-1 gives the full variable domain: DVKVTQSSRYLVKRTGEKVFLECVQDMDHENMFWYRQDPGLGLRLIYFSYDVKMKEKGDIPEGYSVSREKKERFSLILESASTNQTSMYLCASSRTGMNTEAFFGQGTRLTVV.

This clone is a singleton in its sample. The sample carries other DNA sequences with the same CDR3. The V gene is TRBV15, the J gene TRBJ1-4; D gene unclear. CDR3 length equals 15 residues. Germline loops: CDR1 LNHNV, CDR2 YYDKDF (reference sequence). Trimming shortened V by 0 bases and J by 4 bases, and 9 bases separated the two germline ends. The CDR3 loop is CATSRDPGDNEKLFF. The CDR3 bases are TGTGCCACCAGCAGAGATCCCGGAGATAATGAAAAACTGTTTTTT.

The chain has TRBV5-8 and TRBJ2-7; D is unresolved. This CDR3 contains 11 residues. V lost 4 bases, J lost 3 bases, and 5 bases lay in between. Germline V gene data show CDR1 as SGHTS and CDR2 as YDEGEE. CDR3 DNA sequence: TGTGCCAGCAGCAAGAGCTACGAGCAGTACTTC. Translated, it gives CASSKSYEQYF.

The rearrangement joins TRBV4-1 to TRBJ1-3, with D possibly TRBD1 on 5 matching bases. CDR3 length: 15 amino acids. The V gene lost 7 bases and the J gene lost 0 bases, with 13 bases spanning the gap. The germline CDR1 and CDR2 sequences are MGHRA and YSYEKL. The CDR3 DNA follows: TGCGCCAGCAAAACAGGTCTCCGCTCTGGAAACACCATATATTTT. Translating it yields CASKTGLRSGNTIYF.

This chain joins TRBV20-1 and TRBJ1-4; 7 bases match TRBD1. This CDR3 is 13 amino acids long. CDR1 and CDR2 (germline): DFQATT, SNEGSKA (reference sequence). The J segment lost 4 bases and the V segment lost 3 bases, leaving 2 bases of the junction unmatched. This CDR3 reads CSASYRGNEKLFF. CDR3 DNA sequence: TGCAGTGCTAGTTACAGGGGTAATGAAAAACTGTTTTTT.

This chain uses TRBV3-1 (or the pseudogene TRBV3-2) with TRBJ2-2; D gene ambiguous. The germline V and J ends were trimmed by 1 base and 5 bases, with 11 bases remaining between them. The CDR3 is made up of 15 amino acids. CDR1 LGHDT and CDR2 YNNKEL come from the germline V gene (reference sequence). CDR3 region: CASSQGGLPTGELFF. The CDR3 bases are TGTGCCAGCAGCCAAGGCGGCCTTCCTACCGGGGAGCTGTTTTTT.

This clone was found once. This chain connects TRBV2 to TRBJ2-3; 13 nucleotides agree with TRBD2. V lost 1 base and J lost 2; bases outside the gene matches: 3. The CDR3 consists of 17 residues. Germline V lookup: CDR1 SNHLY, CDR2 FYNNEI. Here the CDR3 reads CASSEGGLAGATDTQYF. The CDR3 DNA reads TGTGCCAGCAGTGAAGGAGGACTAGCGGGGGCCACAGATACGCAGTATTTT.

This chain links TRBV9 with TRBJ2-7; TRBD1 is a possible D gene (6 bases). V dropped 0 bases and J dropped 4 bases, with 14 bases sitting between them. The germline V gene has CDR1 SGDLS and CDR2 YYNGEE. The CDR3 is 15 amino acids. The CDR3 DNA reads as TGTGCCAGCAGCGTAGGGGAAAGGGGGTTATACGAGCAGTACTTC. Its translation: CASSVGERGLYEQYF.

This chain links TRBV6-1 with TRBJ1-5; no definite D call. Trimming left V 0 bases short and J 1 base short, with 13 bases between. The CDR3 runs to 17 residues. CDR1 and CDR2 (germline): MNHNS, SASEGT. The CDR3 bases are TGTGCCAGCAGTGAAGCCTTCTTCGCGGGAAGCAATCAGCCCCAGCATTTT. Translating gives CASSEAFFAGSNQPQHF.